At least ten counts were recorded for the clone carrying this TCR beta chain. Time point indicated: newly diagnosed GD, antithyroid drugs for less than 3 months. Extracted RNA from PBMCs served as the source of the TCR library. The germline V gene encodes CDR1 MDHEN and CDR2 SYDVKM. This CDR3 region has 14 residues. Trimming took 3 bases from V and 10 from J, leaving 16 bases between them. The data were taken from a study of regulatory T cells in long-lasting Graves disease. Through Arm-PCR of CDR3 regions and iRepertoire HTBI primers, TCR beta libraries were built. Study processing details: From all samples, identification returned 13 to 15 TRBJ and about 60 TRBV segments. TCRdb reprocessed the multiplex PCR reads via MiXCR and lists one record per CDR3 protein. The V and J calls, along with clone size, are taken from TCRdb and not from the paper's own processing. The data contain around 450,000 distinct CDR3 sequences, 15% of them singletons.

This same sample was also part of a study on T cells in Graves' hyperthyroidism and ophthalmopathy.

The sequences come from peripheral blood mononuclear cells (PBMCs), collected at new diagnosis, from a patient treated with antithyroid drugs. This TCR derives from a woman aged 35 to 49 with Graves disease. The V and J genes are TRBV28 and TRBJ2-1, with a tentative D call TRBD2 (5 bases). The CDR3 spells CASSFESRDFEQFF. The DNA for the CDR3 is TGTGCCAGCAGTTTTGAGTCACGGGATTTCGAGCAGTTCTTC.